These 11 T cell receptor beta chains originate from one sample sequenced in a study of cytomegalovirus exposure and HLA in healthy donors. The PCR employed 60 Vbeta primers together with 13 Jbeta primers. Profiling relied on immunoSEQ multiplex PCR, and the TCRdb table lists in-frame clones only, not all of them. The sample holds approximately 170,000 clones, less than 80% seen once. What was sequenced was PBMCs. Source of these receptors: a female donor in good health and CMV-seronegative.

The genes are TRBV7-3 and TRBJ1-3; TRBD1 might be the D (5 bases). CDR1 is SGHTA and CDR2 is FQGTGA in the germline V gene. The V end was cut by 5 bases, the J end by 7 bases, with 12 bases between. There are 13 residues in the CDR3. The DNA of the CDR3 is TGTGCCAGCAGCCCCCCGGGGGGGAACACCATATATTTT. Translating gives CASSPPGGNTIYF.

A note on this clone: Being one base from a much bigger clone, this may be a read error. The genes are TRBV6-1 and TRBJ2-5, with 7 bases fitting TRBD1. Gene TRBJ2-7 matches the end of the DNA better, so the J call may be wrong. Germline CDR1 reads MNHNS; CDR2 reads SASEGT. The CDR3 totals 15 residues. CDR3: CASSEEQGSSYEQYF. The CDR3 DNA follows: TGTGCCAGCAGTGAGGAACAGGGGTCCTCCTACGAGCAGTACTTC.

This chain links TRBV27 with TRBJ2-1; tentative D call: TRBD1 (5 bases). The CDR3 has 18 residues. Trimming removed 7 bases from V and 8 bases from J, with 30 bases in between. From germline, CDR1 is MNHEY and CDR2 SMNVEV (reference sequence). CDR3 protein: CASTQGRGQRPPPHEQFF. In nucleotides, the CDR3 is TGTGCCAGCACCCAGGGCCGAGGACAAAGACCACCGCCACATGAGCAGTTCTTC.

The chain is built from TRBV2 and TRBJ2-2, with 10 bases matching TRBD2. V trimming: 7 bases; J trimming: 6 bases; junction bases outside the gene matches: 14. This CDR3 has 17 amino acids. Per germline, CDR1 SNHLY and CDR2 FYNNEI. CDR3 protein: CASTTGARLAGAGELFF. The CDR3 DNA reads TGTGCCAGCACCACGGGGGCTCGGCTAGCGGGAGCCGGGGAGCTGTTTTTT. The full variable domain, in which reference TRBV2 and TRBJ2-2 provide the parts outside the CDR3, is EPEVTQTPSHQVTQMGQEVILRCVPISNHLYFYWYRQILGQKVEFLVSFYNNEISEKSEIFDDQFSVERPDGSNFTLKIRSTKLEDSAMYFCASTTGARLAGAGELFFGEGSRLTVL.

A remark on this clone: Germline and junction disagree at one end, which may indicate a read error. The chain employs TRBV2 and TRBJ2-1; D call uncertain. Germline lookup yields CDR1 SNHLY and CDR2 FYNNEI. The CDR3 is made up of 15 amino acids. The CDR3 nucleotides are TGTGCCCGCAGAACCAGTACCAACTCCTACAATGAGCAGTTCTTC. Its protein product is CARRTSTNSYNEQFF. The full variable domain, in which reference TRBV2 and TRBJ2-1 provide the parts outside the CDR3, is EPEVTQTPSHQVTQMGQEVILRCVPISNHLYFYWYRQILGQKVEFLVSFYNNEISEKSEIFDDQFSVERPDGSNFTLKIRSTKLEDSAMYFCARRTSTNSYNEQFFGPGTRLTVL.

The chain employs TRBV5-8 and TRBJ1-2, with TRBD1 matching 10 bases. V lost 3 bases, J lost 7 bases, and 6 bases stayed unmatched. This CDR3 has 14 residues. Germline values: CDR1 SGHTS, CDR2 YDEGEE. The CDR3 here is CASSWGQGSGGYTF. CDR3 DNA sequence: TGTGCCAGCAGCTGGGGACAGGGGTCTGGTGGCTACACCTTC.

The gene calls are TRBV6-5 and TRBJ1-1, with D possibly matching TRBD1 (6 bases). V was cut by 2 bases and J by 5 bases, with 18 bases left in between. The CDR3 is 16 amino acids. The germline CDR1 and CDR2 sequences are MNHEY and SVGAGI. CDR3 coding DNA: TGTGCCAGCAGTTACACTCCCACAGGGTGGGGGACTGAAGCTTTCTTT. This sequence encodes CASSYTPTGWGTEAFF.

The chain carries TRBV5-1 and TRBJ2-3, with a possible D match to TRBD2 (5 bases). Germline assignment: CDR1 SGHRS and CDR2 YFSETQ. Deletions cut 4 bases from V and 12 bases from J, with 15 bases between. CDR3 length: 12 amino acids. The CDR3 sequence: CASSPNNEGQYF. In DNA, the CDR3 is TGCGCCAGCAGCCCGAATAACGAGGGACAGTATTTT.

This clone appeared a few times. The DNA of the CDR3 is TGTGCCAGTAGTAGCACAGCACAGGGGAGAGAGACCCAGTACTTC. Translation: CASSSTAQGRETQYF. The chain carries TRBV19 and TRBJ2-5, with TRBD1 matching 7 bases. Germline CDR1 and CDR2: LNHDA and SQIVND (reference sequence). V dropped 4 bases and J dropped 4; count of bases not matched to a gene: 9. There are 15 residues in the CDR3.

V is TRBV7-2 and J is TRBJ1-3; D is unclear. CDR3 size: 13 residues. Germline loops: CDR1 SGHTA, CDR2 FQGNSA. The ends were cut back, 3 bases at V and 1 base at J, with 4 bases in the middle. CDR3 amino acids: CASSFTSGNTIYF. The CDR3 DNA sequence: TGTGCCAGCAGCTTTACTTCTGGAAACACCATATATTTT.

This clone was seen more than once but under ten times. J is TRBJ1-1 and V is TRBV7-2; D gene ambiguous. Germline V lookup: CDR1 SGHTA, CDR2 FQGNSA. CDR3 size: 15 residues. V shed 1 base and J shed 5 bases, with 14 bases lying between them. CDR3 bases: TGTGCCAGCAGCTTAGAGGTCCCCTGGGCAACTGAAGCTTTCTTT. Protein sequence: CASSLEVPWATEAFF.